The present TCR beta chain was sequenced within a study of T-cell reconstitution after alpha-beta-depleted transplantation in children. The CDR3 covers 14 residues. Germline CDR1 is KGHDR and CDR2 is SFDVKD. Trimming pared 2 bases from V and 6 bases from J, leaving 9 bases between. Construction of the TCRbeta library involved unique molecular identifiers. TCRdb processed the PCR reads anew with MiXCR; each CDR3 protein has one entry. The sample includes over 15,000 distinct CDR3 sequences, about 5% of them seen just once. This clonotype is deemed medium-sized (0.01 to 0.1%). No antigen is known for it. General study points: Surviving recipient cells, namely T cells and thymic progenitors, were the source of high day-60 TCRbeta diversity in some patients. One year after transplant, T-cell counts and diversity came mostly from newly produced T cells. Reportedly, only several hundred clones from non-depleted graft cells drove alpha-beta T-cell counts at about two months.

The gene calls are TRBV24-1 and TRBJ2-2; D is unresolved. The source material was PBMCs, sampled before TCRalphabeta/CD19-depleted stem cell transplant. This TCR was recovered from a boy aged 5-17 years with acute lymphoblastic leukemia, due to receive a stem cell transplant. Here the CDR3 reads CATSDSFDAGELFF. CDR3 DNA sequence: TGTGCCACCAGTGATTCCTTCGACGCCGGGGAGCTGTTTTTT.